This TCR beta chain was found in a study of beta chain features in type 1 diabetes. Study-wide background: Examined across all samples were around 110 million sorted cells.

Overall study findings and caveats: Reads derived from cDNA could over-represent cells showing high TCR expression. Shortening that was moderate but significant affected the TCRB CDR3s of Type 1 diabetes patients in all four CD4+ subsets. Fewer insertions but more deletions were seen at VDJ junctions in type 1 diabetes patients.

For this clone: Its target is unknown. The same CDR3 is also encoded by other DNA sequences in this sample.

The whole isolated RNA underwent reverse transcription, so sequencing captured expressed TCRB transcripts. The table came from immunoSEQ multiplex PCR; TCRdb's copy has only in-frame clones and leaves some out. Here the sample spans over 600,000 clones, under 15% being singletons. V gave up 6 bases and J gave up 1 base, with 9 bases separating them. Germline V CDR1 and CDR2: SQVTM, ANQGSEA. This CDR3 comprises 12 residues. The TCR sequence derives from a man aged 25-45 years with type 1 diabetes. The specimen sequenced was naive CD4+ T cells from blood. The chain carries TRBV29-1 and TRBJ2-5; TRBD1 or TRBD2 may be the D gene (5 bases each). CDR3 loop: CSVGDSQETQYF. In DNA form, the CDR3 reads TGCAGCGTGGGAGACAGCCAAGAGACCCAGTACTTC.